Listed below are T cell receptor beta chains from one sample, sequenced in a study of CD8 T cells in Susac syndrome. From the immunoSEQ multiplex PCR reads, TCRdb called clonotypes with MiXCR, one entry per CDR3 protein. In the table there are about 430,000 distinct CDR3 sequences, about 85% of which are singletons. Sequenced input: CD8+ T cells from PBMCs. The receptors stem from a human donor with multiple sclerosis. CDR3s include the opening cysteine and the closing phenylalanine or tryptophan.

>TRBV7-9|TRBJ2-1
CASSPGPNEQFF
>TRBV6-1|TRBJ2-1
CASSEALSGSSYNEQFF
>TRBV27|TRBJ2-7
CASSRGYEQYF
>TRBV4-1|TRBJ1-1
CASSHVTGPTEAFF
>TRBV6-1|TRBJ1-3
CASSLPISRYSGNTIYF
>TRBV6-2/TRBV6-3|TRBJ2-1
CASSLQGAPGRNEQFF
>TRBV6-5|TRBJ1-1
CASSSRVGREEAFF
>TRBV5-1|TRBJ2-7
CASSLDSGGFYEQYF
>TRBV19|TRBJ2-7
CATRGEGRDEQYF
>TRBV27|TRBJ1-2
CASSLGGWDYGYTF
>TRBV4-1|TRBJ2-7
CASSQVGEYYEQYF
>TRBV7-6|TRBJ1-6
CASSSGQGASPLHF
>TRBV5-4|TRBJ2-1
CASSLGDTTEFF
>TRBV10-3|TRBJ2-1
CAISDPRETSGREQFF
>TRBV3-1|TRBJ2-3
CASSWDLTDTQYF
>TRBV4-1|TRBJ2-7
CASSPSGDTSYEQYF
>TRBV12-3/TRBV12-4|TRBJ1-1
CASRTDGGMNTEAFF
>TRBV14|TRBJ2-1
CASSPLGSEQFF
>TRBV19|TRBJ1-3
CATEWGYTIYF
>TRBV12-3/TRBV12-4|TRBJ2-1
CASRGLLNEQFF
>TRBV29-1|TRBJ2-1
CSAYREYNEQFF
>TRBV15|TRBJ1-1
CATSSDRGYTEAFF
>TRBV6-1|TRBJ2-7
CASTLGRGMYEQYF
>TRBV6-2/TRBV6-3|TRBJ1-1
CASSYALRLEAFF
>TRBV3-1|TRBJ1-1
CASSTSTNTEAFF
>TRBV3-1|TRBJ1-2
CASSQDGTGYHGYTF
>TRBV7-6|TRBJ2-3
CASSVTLTDTQYF
>TRBV30|TRBJ2-1
CAWSVYNEQFF
>TRBV27|TRBJ2-1
CASSFQGLPYNEQFF
>TRBV6-5|TRBJ1-1
CASVGGEAFF
>TRBV27|TRBJ2-7
CASSFTSGAGYEQYF
>TRBV4-1|TRBJ2-2
CASSQDKGTSTGELFF
>TRBV24-1|TRBJ1-2
CATRLSRVNGYTF
>TRBV4-1|TRBJ2-5
CASSLYDRGWQTQYF
>TRBV13|TRBJ2-3
CASRDGRTDTQYF
>TRBV30|TRBJ1-1
CAWSDTGETEAFF
>TRBV28|TRBJ2-7
CASSFKVAGGSYEQYF
>TRBV11-2|TRBJ2-1
CASSLGSGGINEQFF
>TRBV18|TRBJ1-1
CASSPPGQGLTQTPNTEAFF
>TRBV7-9|TRBJ2-4
CASSPTSGGPLKNIQYF
>TRBV5-5|TRBJ2-5
CASSLERAVETQYF
>TRBV7-9|TRBJ2-7
CASSFSGTVSYEQYF
>TRBV30|TRBJ1-1
CAWVRQGMSNTEAFF
>TRBV6-6|TRBJ1-1
CASSHLTANTEAFF
>TRBV6-5|TRBJ1-1
CASTPSGEGNTEAFF
>TRBV4-1|TRBJ1-5
CASSPTLQGEGQPQHF
>TRBV5-4|TRBJ2-3
CASSTGQNTDTQYF
>TRBV27|TRBJ2-7
CASGAGRTYEQYF
>TRBV2|TRBJ2-3
CARTRDRRTDTQYF
>TRBV6-5|TRBJ2-7
CASSSWDSSYEQYF
>TRBV4-1|TRBJ2-7
CASSQEGTPSYEQYF
>TRBV27|TRBJ2-1
CASTALAGDGAEEQFF